A single sample is the source of the 2 T cell receptor beta chains below, sequenced in a study of blood T cells in healthy people across ages. Together with a sample-barcoded 5' primer, a J-beta primer mix was included in a second PCR lasting about 7 to 11 cycles. TCRdb reprocessed the 5' RACE reads via MiXCR and lists one record per CDR3 protein. The data hold hundreds of thousands of distinct CDR3 sequences, with 49% observed a single time. Sequenced: blood. These receptors originate from an older woman in good health.

The chain carries TRBV5-1 and TRBJ2-1, with TRBD1 identical over 11 bases. The CDR3 runs 16 residues. Trimming cost V 0 bases and J 6 bases; bases outside gene matches: 5. Germline loops: CDR1 SGHRS, CDR2 YFSETQ. The CDR3 DNA reads TGCGCCAGCAGCTTGGCCGGGACAGGGGGGGGCAATGAGCAGTTCTTC. Translation gives CASSLAGTGGGNEQFF.

The rearrangement links TRBV5-1 to TRBJ2-5; D is undetermined. Trimming removed 4 bases from V and 2 bases from J, with 15 bases in between. CDR3 size: 15 residues. CDR1 is SGHRS, CDR2 YFSETQ, per germline. The CDR3 DNA reads as TGCGCCAGCAGCCACCCCGTAGGCCAGCAAGAGACCCAGTACTTC. This sequence encodes CASSHPVGQQETQYF.